Each of the 31 T cell receptor beta chains below was sequenced from the same sample in a study of beta chain features in type 1 diabetes. cDNA synthesis used the whole RNA isolate, giving expressed TCRB sequences. Using immunoSEQ multiplex PCR, the repertoire was profiled, and TCRdb retains in-frame clones only, with some absent. The data contain fewer than 350,000 clones, 15% to 20% of them seen just once; the ten biggest clones take up about 0.045%. Sequencing was performed on naive CD4+ T cells from blood. The receptors here all came from a woman under 30 in good health.

This clone came up a few times. The chain uses TRBV5-4 and TRBJ2-3; D is possibly TRBD1 (6 bases). The CDR3 length is 17 residues. Germline V CDR1 and CDR2: SGHNT, YYREEE (reference sequence). Trimming removed 0 bases at V and 3 bases at J, with 17 bases between. The CDR3: CASSLGATGTRTDTQYF. CDR3 in DNA: TGTGCCAGCAGCTTGGGGGCTACAGGGACCCGGACAGATACGCAGTATTTT.

This clone has a handful of counts. The gene calls are TRBV30 and TRBJ2-7; a weak D match, TRBD1 (5 bases). V lost 3 bases, J lost 4 bases, and 13 bases lay in between. This CDR3 region has 13 residues. The germline CDR1 and CDR2 sequences are GTSNPN and SVGIG (reference sequence). The CDR3 DNA follows: TGTGCCTGGAGCAAACTCCAGGGTTACGAGCAGTACTTC. Translation: CAWSKLQGYEQYF.

A few counts support this clone. This chain joins TRBV10-3 and TRBJ2-1, with TRBD2 matching over 8 bases. The CDR3 has 15 amino acids. The germline V gene has CDR1 ENHRY and CDR2 SYGVKD. Trimming cost V 1 base and J 5 bases; bases outside gene matches: 4. The chain's CDR3 is CAISEFRAGDNEQFF. Written as DNA, the CDR3 is TGTGCCATCAGTGAGTTTCGAGCGGGAGACAATGAGCAGTTCTTC.

The sample holds a few counts of this clone. V and J are TRBV7-9 and TRBJ2-1; possible D gene TRBD1, 5 bases. The germline V gene encodes CDR1 SEHNR and CDR2 FQNEAQ (reference sequence). The CDR3 runs 13 residues. The V gene lost 7 bases and the J gene lost 7 bases, with 14 bases spanning the gap. The CDR3 spells CASKGNDRNEQFF. DNA for the CDR3: TGTGCCAGCAAGGGGAACGATCGAAATGAGCAGTTCTTC.

The chain recombines TRBV5-1 with TRBJ2-5, with a weak D call TRBD1 (6 bases). V was pared by 3 bases and J by 2 bases, with 11 bases between. The CDR3 is 14 amino acids. Germline CDR1 SGHRS, CDR2 YFSETQ. CDR3 DNA sequence: TGCGCCAGCAGCTCACTGGACAGTCAAGAGACCCAGTACTTC. Amino acid sequence: CASSSLDSQETQYF.

The chain is built from TRBV10-2 and TRBJ2-7, with D possibly being TRBD2 (6 bases). V lost 4 bases to trimming and J lost 3 bases, with 13 bases between them. CDR3 length: 14 residues. CDR1 and CDR2 from the germline V gene are WSHSY and SAAADI. The CDR3 nucleotides are TGCGCCAGCAGTGGTGTGCCGGGGGACTACGAGCAGTACTTC. This sequence encodes CASSGVPGDYEQYF.

This clone was detected only a few times. This chain uses TRBV30 with TRBJ1-1; 9 bases agree with TRBD1. The CDR3 covers 14 residues. Germline values: CDR1 GTSNPN, CDR2 SVGIG (reference sequence). The trim removed 5 bases at V and 5 bases at J, leaving 9 bases unmatched. The CDR3 coding sequence is TGTGCCTGGGGCGCGGGGACAGGGTGGACTGAAGCTTTCTTT. The encoded protein is CAWGAGTGWTEAFF.

This clone was detected a few times. The chain carries TRBV7-9 and TRBJ1-1, with TRBD1 matching over 7 bases. The CDR3 contains 15 residues. V lost 3 bases, J lost 7 bases, and 11 bases stayed unmatched. Germline V lookup: CDR1 SEHNR, CDR2 FQNEAQ (reference sequence). CDR3 DNA: TGTGCCAGCAGCTTTCGACAGGGTGAGTGGTTTGAAGCTTTCTTT. This sequence encodes CASSFRQGEWFEAFF.

This clone appeared a few times. The chain links TRBV30 to TRBJ2-7, with D possibly TRBD2 on 7 matching bases. V was clipped by 1 base and J by 1 base, with 14 bases between them. CDR1 is GTSNPN and CDR2 is SVGIG in the germline V gene (reference sequence). The CDR3 sequence is 15 residues long. CDR3 sequence (DNA): TGTGCCTGGAGTGGGGGGGCGGGACTATCCTACGAGCAGTACTTC. This translates into CAWSGGAGLSYEQYF.

CDR3 residues: CASSLAGTGNTDTQYF. The CDR3 DNA is TGTGCCAGCAGCTTGGCGGGGACAGGGAACACAGATACGCAGTATTTT. The V call is TRBV7-2, the J call TRBJ2-3; 9 positions match TRBD1. The germline V gene encodes CDR1 SGHTA and CDR2 FQGNSA. This CDR3 has 16 amino acids. V dropped 3 bases and J dropped 2; count of bases not matched to a gene: 6.

The J gene is TRBJ1-6, the V gene TRBV7-9, with unresolved D. Germline V lookup: CDR1 SEHNR, CDR2 FQNEAQ (reference sequence). Trimming left V 3 bases short and J 7 bases short, with 7 bases between. The length of the CDR3 is 13 residues. The CDR3 loop reads CASSLAGNSPLHF. The CDR3 nucleotides are TGTGCCAGCAGCTTGGCGGGGAATTCACCCCTCCACTTT.

This clone was recorded a few times. The chain combines TRBV4-3 with TRBJ1-1; D gene unclear. CDR1 and CDR2 (germline): LGHNA, YSLEER. The ends were cut back, 0 bases at V and 1 base at J, with 12 bases in the middle. CDR3 length: 16 amino acids. DNA of the CDR3: TGCGCCAGCAGCCAAGATAAAGCGCCCTCGAACACTGAAGCTTTCTTT. This sequence encodes CASSQDKAPSNTEAFF.

The V call is TRBV7-2, the J call TRBJ2-1; 8 bases match TRBD2. The germline V gene encodes CDR1 SGHTA and CDR2 FQGNSA. Trimming took 5 bases from V and 0 from J; bases not matched to a gene: 6. There are 16 residues in the CDR3. CDR3: CASSISGGSSYNEQFF. CDR3 sequence (DNA): TGTGCCAGCAGCATCAGCGGGGGCAGCTCCTACAATGAGCAGTTCTTC. Full variable domain (rest looked up from reference TRBV7-2 and TRBJ2-1): GAGVSQSPSNKVTEKGKDVELRCDPISGHTALYWYRQSLGQGLEFLIYFQGNSAPDKSGLPSDRFSAERTGGSVSTLTIQRTQQEDSAVYLCASSISGGSSYNEQFFGPGTRLTVL.

In nucleotides, the CDR3 is TGTGCCAGCGTGCGAGGTCCGCACAATGAGCAGTTCTTC. Amino acids: CASVRGPHNEQFF. This chain uses TRBV2 with TRBJ2-1; no clear D. The germline V gene encodes CDR1 SNHLY and CDR2 FYNNEI. The CDR3 consists of 13 residues. V lost 8 bases and J lost 5, with 13 bases in between. The whole variable domain, filled in from reference TRBV2 and TRBJ2-1, reads EPEVTQTPSHQVTQMGQEVILRCVPISNHLYFYWYRQILGQKVEFLVSFYNNEISEKSEIFDDQFSVERPDGSNFTLKIRSTKLEDSAMYFCASVRGPHNEQFFGPGTRLTVL.

This chain links TRBV30 with TRBJ1-1; a possible D gene is TRBD1 (5 bases). Germline V CDR1 and CDR2: GTSNPN, SVGIG (reference sequence). The CDR3 is 13 amino acids. The germline V and J ends were trimmed by 1 base and 9 bases, with 15 bases remaining between them. CDR3: CAWSALGRAQAFF. The CDR3, as DNA: TGTGCCTGGAGTGCATTGGGCAGGGCTCAAGCTTTCTTT.

This clone was found a few times. This sequence joins TRBV18 and TRBJ2-1, with D unresolved. Germline V gives CDR1 KGHSH, CDR2 LQKENI. The ends were cut back, 4 bases at V and 8 bases at J, with 12 bases in the middle. The CDR3 is 13 residues long. The CDR3 DNA is TGTGCCAGCTCACGTTCAGGCCTCGATGAGCAGTTCTTC. This sequence encodes CASSRSGLDEQFF.

This clone was counted between two and nine times. The chain's CDR3 is CASSPSRSSDEQFF. The CDR3 DNA follows: TGTGCCAGCAGCCCGTCAAGGAGTTCGGATGAGCAGTTCTTC. The rearrangement uses TRBV7-9 and TRBJ2-1; D unclear. Germline V gene data show CDR1 as SEHNR and CDR2 as FQNEAQ (reference sequence). V was cut by 5 bases and J by 8 bases, with 16 bases left in between. The CDR3 runs 14 residues.

Only a few counts were recorded for this clone. The chain has TRBV5-1 and TRBJ2-5; 8 bases map to TRBD2. V lost 2 bases to trimming and J lost 4 bases; unmatched junction nucleotides: 13. CDR3 size: 17 residues. Per germline, CDR1 SGHRS and CDR2 YFSETQ. In nucleotides, the CDR3 is TGCGCCAGCAGCTTACCGGGAGGGCCTCGAGGAATAGAGACCCAGTACTTC. Translated, it gives CASSLPGGPRGIETQYF.

The chain uses TRBV7-9 and TRBJ2-7; 7 nucleotides match TRBD1. V shed 1 base and J 2 bases; nucleotides not matched to a gene: 8. This CDR3 spans 16 amino acids. The germline CDR1 and CDR2 sequences are SEHNR and FQNEAQ (reference sequence). DNA of the CDR3: TGTGCCAGCAGCTTAGAGGAGACAGGGCCTCCCTACGAGCAGTACTTC. Residues: CASSLEETGPPYEQYF.

J is TRBJ1-2 and V is TRBV7-9; 7 bases fit TRBD1. CDR1 and CDR2 (germline): SEHNR, FQNEAQ (reference sequence). V gave up 5 bases and J gave up 7 bases; unmatched junction bases: 10. The CDR3 consists of 14 residues. The CDR3: CASSRETGIVGYTF. CDR3 DNA sequence: TGTGCCAGCAGCCGAGAGACAGGGATTGTTGGCTACACCTTC.

The chain has TRBV19 and TRBJ2-1; TRBD2 aligns across 12 bases. V lost 2 bases and J lost 9; bases outside the gene matches: 11. This CDR3 has 17 amino acids. The V gene's germline CDR1 is LNHDA and CDR2 SQIVND (reference sequence). Here the CDR3 DNA reads TGTGCCAGTAGTATAAGCGGGACTAGCGGGCTACCCAGTGAGCAGTTCTTC. Amino acids: CASSISGTSGLPSEQFF.

The rearrangement links TRBV19 to TRBJ1-2, with 10 nucleotides matching TRBD1. Germline V CDR1 and CDR2: LNHDA, SQIVND (reference sequence). The CDR3 covers 14 residues. V dropped 3 bases and J dropped 8; count of bases not matched to a gene: 6. This chain's CDR3 is CASSIPGTGDGYTF. The CDR3 DNA follows: TGTGCCAGTAGTATCCCCGGGACAGGGGACGGCTACACCTTC.

A note on this clone: The sample contains more than one DNA sequence encoding this CDR3. The gene calls are TRBV9 and TRBJ1-2; 8 nucleotides match TRBD1. The CDR3 is made up of 14 amino acids. The V segment lost 3 bases and the J segment 3 bases; nucleotides outside the gene matches: 4. Per the germline V gene, CDR1 is SGDLS and CDR2 is YYNGEE. The DNA of the CDR3 is TGTGCCAGCAGCGCAGGACAGGGTGACTATGGCTACACCTTC. It specifies CASSAGQGDYGYTF.

The chain employs TRBV13 and TRBJ2-7, with D perhaps matching TRBD2 (5 bases). Germline CDR1 reads PRHDT; CDR2 reads FYEKMQ (reference sequence). This CDR3 region has 15 residues. Trimming cost V 5 bases and J 4 bases, with 18 bases left between them. CDR3 DNA sequence: TGTGCCAGCAGCCAGCCTAGCCCGCTGGGGTACGAGCAGTACTTC. It translates to CASSQPSPLGYEQYF.

In this sample, this clone turned up a few times. The rearrangement uses TRBV2 and TRBJ1-2; D gene ambiguous. This CDR3 contains 14 residues. Germline loops: CDR1 SNHLY, CDR2 FYNNEI. The germline V and J ends were trimmed by 6 bases and 0 bases, with 11 bases remaining between them. The CDR3 coding sequence is TGTGCCAGCAGAGCGGACGGGGCTAACTATGGCTACACCTTC. It codes for CASRADGANYGYTF.

This clone was seen only a few times. This CDR3 reads CASSQVTGGRGYTF. The CDR3 nucleotides read TGTGCCAGCAGCCAAGTGACAGGGGGCCGCGGCTACACCTTC. The rearrangement joins TRBV14 to TRBJ1-2; 10 nucleotides agree with TRBD1. CDR1 and CDR2 (germline): SGHDN, FVKESK. The CDR3 has 14 residues. The V gene end was trimmed by 1 base and the J gene end by 8 bases; junction bases not matched to a gene: 4.

The sample holds a few counts of this clone. Here the CDR3 DNA reads TGTGCCAGCACCGCCCCAACCAGCGGGGTGAACACCGGGGAGCTGTTTTTT. Translated, it gives CASTAPTSGVNTGELFF. This chain links TRBV2 with TRBJ2-2; TRBD2 matches 7 bases. The germline gives CDR1 SNHLY, CDR2 FYNNEI. This CDR3 region has 17 residues. V lost 7 bases to trimming and J lost 1 base; unmatched junction nucleotides: 12.

This clone has more than one count but fewer than ten. The chain combines TRBV11-1 with TRBJ2-1; 11 bases line up with TRBD2. V shed 4 bases and J 6 bases; nucleotides not matched to a gene: 8. This CDR3 is built from 16 residues. Looked up from germline, CDR1 is SGHAT and CDR2 is FQDESV (reference sequence). The DNA for the CDR3 is TGTGCCAGCAGCTCGCGACTAGCGGGGTGGGGCAATGAGCAGTTCTTC. Protein product: CASSSRLAGWGNEQFF.

Concerning this clone itself: The same CDR3 arises from other DNA sequences in this sample as well. The V and J genes are TRBV30 and TRBJ1-2; 8 nucleotides match TRBD1. This CDR3 spans 11 amino acids. CDR1 and CDR2 (germline): GTSNPN, SVGIG (reference sequence). The J segment lost 7 bases and the V segment lost 5 bases, leaving 3 bases of the junction unmatched. The CDR3 loop is CAWSTGAGYTF. The CDR3 DNA reads as TGTGCCTGGTCGACAGGGGCTGGCTACACCTTC. Full variable domain (missing parts from reference TRBV30 and TRBJ1-2): SQTIHQWPATLVQPVGSPLSLECTVEGTSNPNLYWYRQAAGRGLQLLFYSVGIGQISSEVPQNLSASRPQDRQFILSSKKLLLSDSGFYLCAWSTGAGYTFGSGTRLTVV.

V gene TRBV13 combines with J gene TRBJ2-1; tentative D call: TRBD2 (5 bases). Per germline, CDR1 PRHDT and CDR2 FYEKMQ (reference sequence). The length of the CDR3 is 14 residues. The ends were cut back, 6 bases at V and 3 bases at J, with 12 bases in the middle. Written as DNA, the CDR3 is TGTGCCAGCAGGAAAGGAGGAGGCTACAATGAGCAGTTCTTC. Its protein product is CASRKGGGYNEQFF.

This clone showed up just a few times. V usage is TRBV11-3 and J usage is TRBJ2-1, with TRBD2 matching over 8 bases. V trimming: 1 base; J trimming: 7 bases; junction bases outside the gene matches: 9. The CDR3 loop spans 16 amino acids. Germline assignment: CDR1 SGHNT and CDR2 YENEEA. The CDR3 loop is CASSLVRAGEGNEQFF. CDR3 DNA: TGTGCCAGCAGCTTAGTCAGAGCGGGAGAAGGAAATGAGCAGTTCTTC.